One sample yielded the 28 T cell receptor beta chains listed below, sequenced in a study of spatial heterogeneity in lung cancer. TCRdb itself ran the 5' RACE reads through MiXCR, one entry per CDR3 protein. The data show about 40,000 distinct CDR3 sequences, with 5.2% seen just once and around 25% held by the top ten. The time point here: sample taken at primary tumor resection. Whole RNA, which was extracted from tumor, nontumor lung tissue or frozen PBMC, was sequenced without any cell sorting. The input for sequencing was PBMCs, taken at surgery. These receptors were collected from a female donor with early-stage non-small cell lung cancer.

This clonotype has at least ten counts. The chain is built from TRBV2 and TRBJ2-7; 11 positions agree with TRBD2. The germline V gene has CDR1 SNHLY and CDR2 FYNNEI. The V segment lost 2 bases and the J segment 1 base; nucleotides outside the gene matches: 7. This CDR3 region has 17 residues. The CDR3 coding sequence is TGTGCCAGCAGTGAAATGTTAGCGGGGGGGAGATCCTACGAGCAGTACTTC. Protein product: CASSEMLAGGRSYEQYF.

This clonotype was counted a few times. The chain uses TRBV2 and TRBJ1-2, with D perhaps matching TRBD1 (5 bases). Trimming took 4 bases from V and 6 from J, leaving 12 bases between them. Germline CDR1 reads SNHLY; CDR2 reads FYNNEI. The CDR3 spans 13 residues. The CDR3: CASSVGREDGYTF. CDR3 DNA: TGTGCCAGCAGTGTGGGCAGGGAGGATGGCTACACCTTC.

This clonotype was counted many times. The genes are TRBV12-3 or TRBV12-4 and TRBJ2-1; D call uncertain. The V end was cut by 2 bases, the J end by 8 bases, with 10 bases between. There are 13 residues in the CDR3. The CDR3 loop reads CASSLIARDEQFF. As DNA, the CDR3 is TGTGCCAGCAGTTTAATAGCTAGGGATGAGCAGTTCTTC.

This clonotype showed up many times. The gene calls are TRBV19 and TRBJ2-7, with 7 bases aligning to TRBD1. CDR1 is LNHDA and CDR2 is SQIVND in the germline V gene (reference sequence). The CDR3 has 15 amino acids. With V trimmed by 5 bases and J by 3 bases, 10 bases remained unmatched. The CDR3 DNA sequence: TGTGCCAGTAGTTATCAGACAGGGATTGTCTACGAGCAGTACTTC. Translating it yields CASSYQTGIVYEQYF. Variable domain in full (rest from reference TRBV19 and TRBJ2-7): DGGITQSPKYLFRKEGQNVTLSCEQNLNHDAMYWYRQDPGQGLRLIYYSQIVNDFQKGDIAEGYSVSREKKESFPLTVTSAQKNPTAFYLCASSYQTGIVYEQYFGPGTRLTVT.

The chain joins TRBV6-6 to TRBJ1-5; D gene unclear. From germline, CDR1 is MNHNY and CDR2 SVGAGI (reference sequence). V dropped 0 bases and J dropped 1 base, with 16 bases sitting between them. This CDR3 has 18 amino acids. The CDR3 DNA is TGTGCCAGCAGTTACTCGGAGTTTACCGGGCACAGCAATCAGCCCCAGCATTTT. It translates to CASSYSEFTGHSNQPQHF.

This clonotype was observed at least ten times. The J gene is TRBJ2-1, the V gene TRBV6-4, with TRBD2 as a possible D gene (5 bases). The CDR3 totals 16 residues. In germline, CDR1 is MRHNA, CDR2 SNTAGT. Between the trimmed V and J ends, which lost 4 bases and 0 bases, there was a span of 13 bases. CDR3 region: CASSVEGSSSYNEQFF. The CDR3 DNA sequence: TGTGCCAGCAGTGTTGAGGGCAGTAGCTCCTACAATGAGCAGTTCTTC.

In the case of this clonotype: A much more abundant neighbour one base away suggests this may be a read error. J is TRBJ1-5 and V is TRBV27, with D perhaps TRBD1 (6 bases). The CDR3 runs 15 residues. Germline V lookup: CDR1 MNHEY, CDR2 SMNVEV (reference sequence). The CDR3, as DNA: TGTGCCAGCAGTGCGAGGGTTGGGGGCAATCAGCACCAGCATTTT. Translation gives CASSARVGGNQHQHF.

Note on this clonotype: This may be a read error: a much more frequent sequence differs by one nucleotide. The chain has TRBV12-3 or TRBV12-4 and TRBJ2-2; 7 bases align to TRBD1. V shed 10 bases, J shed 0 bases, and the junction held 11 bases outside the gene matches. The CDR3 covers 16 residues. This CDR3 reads CANSRPGQSNTGELFF. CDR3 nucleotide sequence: TGTGCCAACAGCCGACCGGGACAGTCGAACACCGGGGAGCTGTTTTTT.

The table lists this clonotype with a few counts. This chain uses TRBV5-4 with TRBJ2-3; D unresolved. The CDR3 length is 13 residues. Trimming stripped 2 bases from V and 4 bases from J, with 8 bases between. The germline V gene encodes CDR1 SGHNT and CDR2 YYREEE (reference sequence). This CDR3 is CASSFSAPDTQYF. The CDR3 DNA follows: TGTGCCAGCAGCTTTTCGGCCCCAGATACGCAGTATTTT.

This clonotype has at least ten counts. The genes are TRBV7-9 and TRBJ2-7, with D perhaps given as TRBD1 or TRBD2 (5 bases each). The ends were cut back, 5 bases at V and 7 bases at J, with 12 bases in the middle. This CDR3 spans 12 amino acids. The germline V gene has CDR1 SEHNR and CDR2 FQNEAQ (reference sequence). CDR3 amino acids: CASSEGRGEQYF. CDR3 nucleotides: TGTGCCAGCAGCGAGGGACGAGGGGAGCAGTACTTC.

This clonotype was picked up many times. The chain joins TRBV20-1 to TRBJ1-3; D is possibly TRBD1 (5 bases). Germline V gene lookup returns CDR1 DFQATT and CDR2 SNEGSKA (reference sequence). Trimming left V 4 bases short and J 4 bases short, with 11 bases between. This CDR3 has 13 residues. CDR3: CSATSGSGNTIYF. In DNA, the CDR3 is TGCAGTGCTACCTCAGGGTCCGGAAACACCATATATTTT.

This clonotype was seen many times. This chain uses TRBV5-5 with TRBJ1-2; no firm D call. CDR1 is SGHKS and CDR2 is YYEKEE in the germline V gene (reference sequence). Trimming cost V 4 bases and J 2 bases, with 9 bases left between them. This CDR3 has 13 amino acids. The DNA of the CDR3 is TGTGCCAGCAGCCCGGACGGAAACTATGGCTACACCTTC. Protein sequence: CASSPDGNYGYTF.

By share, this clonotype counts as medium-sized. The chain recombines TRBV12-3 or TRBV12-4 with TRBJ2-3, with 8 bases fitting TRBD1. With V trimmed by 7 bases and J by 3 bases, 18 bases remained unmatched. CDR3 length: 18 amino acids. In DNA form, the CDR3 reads TGTGCCAGCACCCCCGACCGGGACAGGACCCCTGGAACAGATACGCAGTATTTT. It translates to CASTPDRDRTPGTDTQYF.

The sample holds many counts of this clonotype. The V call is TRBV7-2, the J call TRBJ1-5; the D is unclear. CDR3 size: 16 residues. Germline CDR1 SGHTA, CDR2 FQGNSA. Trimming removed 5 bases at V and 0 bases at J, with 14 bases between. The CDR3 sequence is CASSPQVGNSNQPQHF. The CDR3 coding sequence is TGTGCCAGCAGCCCCCAAGTGGGGAATAGCAATCAGCCCCAGCATTTT.

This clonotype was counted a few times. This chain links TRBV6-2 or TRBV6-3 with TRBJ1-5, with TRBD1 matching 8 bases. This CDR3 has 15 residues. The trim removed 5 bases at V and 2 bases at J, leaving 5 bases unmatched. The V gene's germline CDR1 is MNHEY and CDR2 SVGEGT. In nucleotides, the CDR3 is TGTGCCAGCAGTGCAGGGACAGGACGCAATCAGCCCCAGCATTTT. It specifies CASSAGTGRNQPQHF.

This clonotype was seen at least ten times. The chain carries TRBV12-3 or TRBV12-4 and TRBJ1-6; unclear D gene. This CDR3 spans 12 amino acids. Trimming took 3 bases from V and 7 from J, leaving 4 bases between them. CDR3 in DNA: TGTGCCAGCAGTTTGCAGAATTCACCCCTCCACTTT. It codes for CASSLQNSPLHF.

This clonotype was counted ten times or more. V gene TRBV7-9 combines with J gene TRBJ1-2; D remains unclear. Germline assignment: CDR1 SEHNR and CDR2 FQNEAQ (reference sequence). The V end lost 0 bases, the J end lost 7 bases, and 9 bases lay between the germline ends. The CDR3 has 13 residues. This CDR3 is CASSLAVVVGYTF. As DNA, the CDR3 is TGTGCCAGCAGCTTAGCAGTGGTTGTTGGCTACACCTTC.

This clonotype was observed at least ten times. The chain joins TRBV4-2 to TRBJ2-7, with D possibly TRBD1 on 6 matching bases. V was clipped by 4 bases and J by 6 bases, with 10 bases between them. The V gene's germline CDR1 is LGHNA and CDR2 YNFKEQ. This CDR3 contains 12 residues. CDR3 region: CASSPTGREQYF. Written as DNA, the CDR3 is TGTGCCAGCAGCCCCACAGGGCGCGAGCAGTACTTC.

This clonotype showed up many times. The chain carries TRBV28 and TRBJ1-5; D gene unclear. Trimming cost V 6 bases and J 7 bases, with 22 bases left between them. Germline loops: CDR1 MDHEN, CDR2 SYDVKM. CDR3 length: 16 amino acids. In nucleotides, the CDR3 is TGTGCCAGCAGCTTCAAGGGATACAGTGGCAGGCAGCCCCAGCATTTT. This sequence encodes CASSFKGYSGRQPQHF. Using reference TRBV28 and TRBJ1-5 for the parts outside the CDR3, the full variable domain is DVKVTQSSRYLVKRTGEKVFLECVQDMDHENMFWYRQDPGLGLRLIYFSYDVKMKEKGDIPEGYSVSREKKERFSLILESASTNQTSMYLCASSFKGYSGRQPQHFGDGTRLSIL.

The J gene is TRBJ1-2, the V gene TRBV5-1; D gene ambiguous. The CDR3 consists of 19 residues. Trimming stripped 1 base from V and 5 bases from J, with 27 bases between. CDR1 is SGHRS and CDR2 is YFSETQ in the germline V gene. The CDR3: CASSLTFRAGGTHGYGYTF. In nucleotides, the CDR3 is TGCGCCAGCAGCTTGACATTTAGGGCGGGCGGCACCCATGGGTATGGCTACACCTTC.

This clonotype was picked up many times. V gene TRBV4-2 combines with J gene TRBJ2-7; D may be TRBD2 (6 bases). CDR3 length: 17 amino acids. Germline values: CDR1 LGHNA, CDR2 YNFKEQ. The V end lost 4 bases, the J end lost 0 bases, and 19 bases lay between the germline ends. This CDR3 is CASSPPLRRGGSYEQYF. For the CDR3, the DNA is TGTGCCAGCAGCCCCCCTCTTCGGCGGGGCGGCTCCTACGAGCAGTACTTC.

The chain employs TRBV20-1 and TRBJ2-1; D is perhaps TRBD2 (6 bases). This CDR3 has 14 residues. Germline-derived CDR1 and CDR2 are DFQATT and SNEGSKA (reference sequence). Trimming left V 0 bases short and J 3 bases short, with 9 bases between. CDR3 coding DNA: TGCAGTGCTAGAGAGGGGGGATTCTACAATGAGCAGTTCTTC. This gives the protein CSAREGGFYNEQFF.

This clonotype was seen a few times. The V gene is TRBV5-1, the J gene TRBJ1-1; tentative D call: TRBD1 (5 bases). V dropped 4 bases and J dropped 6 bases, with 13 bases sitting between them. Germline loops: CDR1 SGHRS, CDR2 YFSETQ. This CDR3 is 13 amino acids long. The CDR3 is CASSPRDTSEAFF. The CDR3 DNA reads TGCGCCAGCAGCCCCAGGGATACGTCTGAAGCTTTCTTT.

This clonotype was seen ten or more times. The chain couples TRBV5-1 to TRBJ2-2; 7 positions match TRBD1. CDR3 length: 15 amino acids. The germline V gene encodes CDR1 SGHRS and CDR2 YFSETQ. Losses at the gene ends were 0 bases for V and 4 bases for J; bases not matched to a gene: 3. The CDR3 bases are TGCGCCAGCAGCTTGGAGGGACAGACCACCGGGGAGCTGTTTTTT. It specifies CASSLEGQTTGELFF.

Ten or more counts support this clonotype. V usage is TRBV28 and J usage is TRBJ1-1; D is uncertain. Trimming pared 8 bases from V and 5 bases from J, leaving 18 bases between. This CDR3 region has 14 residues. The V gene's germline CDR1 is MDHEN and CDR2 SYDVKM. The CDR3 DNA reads TGTGCCAGCGTAAAAGCGCGGGGAGGGACTGAAGCTTTCTTT. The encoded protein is CASVKARGGTEAFF. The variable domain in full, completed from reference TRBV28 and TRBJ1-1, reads DVKVTQSSRYLVKRTGEKVFLECVQDMDHENMFWYRQDPGLGLRLIYFSYDVKMKEKGDIPEGYSVSREKKERFSLILESASTNQTSMYLCASVKARGGTEAFFGQGTRLTVV.

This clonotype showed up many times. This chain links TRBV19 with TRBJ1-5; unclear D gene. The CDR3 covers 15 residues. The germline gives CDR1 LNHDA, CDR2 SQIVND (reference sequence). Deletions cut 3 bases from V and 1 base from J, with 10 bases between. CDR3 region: CASSILAGSNQPQHF. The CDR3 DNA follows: TGTGCCAGTAGTATTTTAGCGGGGAGCAATCAGCCCCAGCATTTT.

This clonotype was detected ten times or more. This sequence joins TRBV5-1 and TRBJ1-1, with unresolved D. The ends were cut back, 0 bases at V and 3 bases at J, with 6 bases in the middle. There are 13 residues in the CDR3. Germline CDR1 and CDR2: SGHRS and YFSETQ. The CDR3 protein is CASSLEADTEAFF. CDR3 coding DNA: TGCGCCAGCAGCTTGGAAGCGGACACTGAAGCTTTCTTT.

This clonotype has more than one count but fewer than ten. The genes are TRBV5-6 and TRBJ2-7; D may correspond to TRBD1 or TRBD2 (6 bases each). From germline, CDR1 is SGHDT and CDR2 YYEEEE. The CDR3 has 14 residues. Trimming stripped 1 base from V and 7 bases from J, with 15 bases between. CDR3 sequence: CASSLNLGAGEQYF. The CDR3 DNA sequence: TGTGCCAGCAGCTTGAACCTGGGGGCGGGAGAGCAGTACTTC. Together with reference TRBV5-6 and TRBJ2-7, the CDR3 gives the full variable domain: DAGVTQSPTHLIKTRGQQVTLRCSPKSGHDTVSWYQQALGQGPQFIFQYYEEEERQRGNFPDRFSGHQFPNYSSELNVNALLLGDSALYLCASSLNLGAGEQYFGPGTRLTVT.